The 26 T cell receptor beta chains below all came from one sample that was sequenced in a study of blood T cells in healthy people across ages. The second PCR ran roughly 7 to 12 cycles with a sample-barcoded 5' primer and J-beta primers. MiXCR was run by TCRdb on the 5' RACE reads, yielding one entry per CDR3 protein. In the table there are under 1 million distinct CDR3 sequences, around 45% of which are singletons. Sequencing was done on a sample of blood. These receptors came from a man aged 60 to 69 in good health.

This clonotype was recorded a few times. The CDR3 coding sequence is TGTGCCAGCAGTTTTATGGGAGATACTGTAGGGACCCAGTACTTC. Translation gives CASSFMGDTVGTQYF. The J gene is TRBJ2-5, the V gene TRBV28; possible D gene TRBD2, 5 bases. Germline CDR1 and CDR2: MDHEN and SYDVKM. Trimming stripped 3 bases from V and 7 bases from J, with 18 bases between. The CDR3 has 15 residues.

The chain couples TRBV20-1 to TRBJ1-5; D is unresolved. In germline, CDR1 is DFQATT, CDR2 SNEGSKA (reference sequence). The V end lost 5 bases, the J end lost 0 bases, and 11 bases lay between the germline ends. This CDR3 has 14 amino acids. CDR3 nucleotide sequence: TGCAGTGCTGTGCGGGGAAATAGCAATCAGCCCCAGCATTTT. This encodes CSAVRGNSNQPQHF.

Note on this clonotype: This may come from a read error, since a much larger clone is one base off. The chain has TRBV4-1 and TRBJ2-5; D might be TRBD1 (5 bases). The CDR3 runs 15 residues. Per germline, CDR1 MGHRA and CDR2 YSYEKL. CDR3 in amino acids: CASSQDPGSQEAQYF. CDR3 in DNA: TGCGCCAGCAGCCAAGATCCAGGGTCCCAAGAGGCCCAGTACTTC.

This chain connects TRBV18 to TRBJ1-1; TRBD1 might be the D (6 bases). Germline V lookup: CDR1 KGHSH, CDR2 LQKENI. The CDR3 totals 12 residues. The CDR3 loop is CASKPGGLEAFF. CDR3 nucleotides: TGTGCTAGTAAACCTGGGGGGCTTGAAGCTTTCTTT.

The table lists this clonotype with a few counts. J is TRBJ2-3 and V is TRBV12-3 or TRBV12-4; maybe TRBD2 (6 bases). The CDR3 sequence is 16 residues long. V shed 7 bases and J shed 7 bases, with 24 bases lying between them. This CDR3 reads CASTLGRGTFLHTQYF. Here the CDR3 DNA reads TGTGCCAGCACCTTGGGGCGGGGAACGTTTTTGCATACGCAGTATTTT.

The V and J genes are TRBV4-3 and TRBJ1-6; TRBD1 might be the D (6 bases). V was shortened by 3 bases and J by 7 bases, with 13 bases between the two germline ends. CDR1 and CDR2 from the germline V gene are LGHNA and YSLEER. CDR3 length: 15 amino acids. The CDR3 protein is CASSQSRTVNSPLHF. The DNA of the CDR3 is TGCGCCAGCAGCCAGTCCAGGACAGTAAATTCACCCCTCCACTTT.

This clonotype was seen only a few times. This chain links TRBV20-1 with TRBJ1-2, with 8 bases that match TRBD1. The CDR3 totals 15 residues. Germline CDR1 reads DFQATT; CDR2 reads SNEGSKA (reference sequence). The trim removed 3 bases at V and 7 bases at J, leaving 13 bases unmatched. In DNA form, the CDR3 reads TGCAGTGCTAGTTCCTATAAGCAGGGGGCTTCTGGCTACACCTTC. It encodes CSASSYKQGASGYTF.

This clonotype was detected only once. The chain has TRBV10-3 and TRBJ1-5; tentatively, D is TRBD1 (5 bases). The CDR3 runs 12 residues. Looked up from germline, CDR1 is ENHRY and CDR2 is SYGVKD. V was trimmed by 2 bases and J by 8 bases, leaving 7 bases between them. CDR3 DNA: TGTGCCATCAGTGAGACCAGGGAGCCCCAGCATTTT. It encodes CAISETREPQHF.

V is TRBV12-3 or TRBV12-4 and J is TRBJ2-2; possible D gene TRBD1, 6 bases. V was trimmed by 2 bases and J by 2 bases, leaving 9 bases between them. The CDR3 consists of 15 residues. The CDR3 protein is CASSLQGINTGELFF. The CDR3 DNA reads as TGTGCCAGCAGTTTACAGGGGATCAACACCGGGGAGCTGTTTTTT.

The rearrangement uses TRBV30 and TRBJ2-3; perhaps TRBD2 as D (5 bases). Trimming pared 3 bases from V and 6 bases from J, leaving 7 bases between. The CDR3 loop spans 11 amino acids. The germline V gene has CDR1 GTSNPN and CDR2 SVGIG (reference sequence). Written as DNA, the CDR3 is TGTGCCTGGAGGCGAGGGGATACGCAGTATTTT. It specifies CAWRRGDTQYF.

The rearrangement uses TRBV24-1 and TRBJ2-1; 10 bases map to TRBD2. Per germline, CDR1 KGHDR and CDR2 SFDVKD. After removal of 3 bases from V and 6 bases from J, the junction contained 7 bases not matched to a gene. This CDR3 region has 16 residues. Written as DNA, the CDR3 is TGTGCCACCAGTGATCCAGGGACTAGCGCGGGCAATGAGCAGTTCTTC. This translates into CATSDPGTSAGNEQFF.

About this clonotype itself: At one end the junction does not follow the germline gene, possibly because of a read error. This chain joins TRBV13 and TRBJ2-7; D is possibly TRBD1 (6 bases). The end of the DNA fits TRBJ2-4 better, so the J call may be wrong. The CDR3 loop spans 16 amino acids. CDR1 and CDR2 from the germline V gene are PRHDT and FYEKMQ (reference sequence). As DNA, the CDR3 is TGCGCCAGCAGCCCTACTAGGGACCCCAGGGGTAACATTCAGTACTTC. It is translated as CASSPTRDPRGNIQYF.

This clonotype was recorded a few times. The chain employs TRBV29-1 and TRBJ1-2; possible D gene TRBD1, 5 bases. The CDR3 is made up of 14 amino acids. The ends were cut back, 4 bases at V and 1 base at J, with 13 bases in the middle. In germline, CDR1 is SQVTM, CDR2 ANQGSEA. CDR3 residues: CSVARDLVNYGYTF. As DNA, the CDR3 is TGCAGCGTTGCCCGGGACTTAGTTAACTATGGCTACACCTTC.

The rearrangement joins TRBV28 to TRBJ2-3; 7 positions match TRBD1. The CDR3 is 15 residues long. V dropped 6 bases and J dropped 2; count of bases not matched to a gene: 8. Germline CDR1 reads MDHEN; CDR2 reads SYDVKM. The chain's CDR3 is CASSPDRAYTDTQYF. CDR3 nucleotides: TGTGCCAGCAGCCCAGACAGGGCATACACAGATACGCAGTATTTT.

This clonotype was counted between two and nine times. CDR3 DNA sequence: TGCGCCAGCAGCCAAGATCAGGGGGGCCAAGAGACCCAGTACTTC. This gives the protein CASSQDQGGQETQYF. V gene TRBV4-3 combines with J gene TRBJ2-5; maybe TRBD1 (7 bases). Germline CDR1 and CDR2: LGHNA and YSLEER. This CDR3 spans 15 amino acids. Trimming took 0 bases from V and 1 from J, leaving 9 bases between them.

A few counts support this clonotype. The gene calls are TRBV20-1 and TRBJ1-5; D gene unclear. The ends were cut back, 3 bases at V and 7 bases at J, with 10 bases in the middle. Germline CDR1 DFQATT, CDR2 SNEGSKA (reference sequence). This CDR3 has 12 amino acids. DNA for the CDR3: TGCAGTGCTAGGAGGGTGGGGCAGCCCCAGCATTTT. Residues: CSARRVGQPQHF.

Regarding this clonotype: Being one base from a much bigger clone, this may be a read error. The chain combines TRBV10-3 with TRBJ2-5, with D perhaps TRBD1 (7 bases). Trimming stripped 8 bases from V and 3 bases from J, with 10 bases between. Germline CDR1 and CDR2: ENHRY and SYGVKD. This CDR3 has 12 amino acids. The CDR3 protein is CAIGGTEETQYF. The CDR3 nucleotides read TGTGCCATCGGGGGGACAGAAGAGACCCAGTACTTC.

The CDR3 bases are TGTGCCAGCAGCTTAGTTATTGGTGTCGGCGGGGAGTACTTC. Protein product: CASSLVIGVGGEYF. The chain carries TRBV7-9 and TRBJ2-7; D may be TRBD2 (6 bases). Germline V gives CDR1 SEHNR, CDR2 FQNEAQ (reference sequence). Trimming left V 1 base short and J 11 bases short, with 18 bases between. CDR3 length: 14 residues.

V and J are TRBV4-3 and TRBJ2-6; D tentatively reads TRBD1 or TRBD2 (6 bases each). CDR3 size: 16 residues. Germline loops: CDR1 LGHNA, CDR2 YSLEER. V was pared by 0 bases and J by 2 bases, with 8 bases between. This CDR3 reads CASSQEGGPGANVLTF. The CDR3 DNA reads as TGCGCCAGCAGCCAAGAAGGGGGGCCTGGGGCCAACGTCCTGACTTTC.

This clonotype was seen a few times. The rearrangement links TRBV20-1 to TRBJ2-3; 12 bases align to TRBD2. The CDR3 runs to 15 residues. The ends lost 5 bases at V and 4 bases at J; junction bases unmatched: 7. In germline, CDR1 is DFQATT, CDR2 SNEGSKA (reference sequence). DNA of the CDR3: TGCAGTGCTTTTAGGACTAGCGGGGTCGCAGATACGCAGTATTTT. Protein product: CSAFRTSGVADTQYF.

This clonotype occurred a few times. The V and J genes are TRBV12-5 and TRBJ1-2, with 7 nucleotides matching TRBD1. CDR1 is LGHNT and CDR2 is FRNRAP in the germline V gene. The CDR3 runs to 13 residues. After removal of 4 bases from V and 8 bases from J, the junction contained 7 bases not matched to a gene. As DNA, the CDR3 is TGTGCTAGTGGTTCCAACAACAGGGGCGGCTACACCTTC. Its translation is CASGSNNRGGYTF.

This clonotype was detected ten times or more. This rearrangement joins TRBV5-1 to TRBJ1-2; maybe TRBD1 (5 bases). The CDR3 runs to 14 residues. Germline V CDR1 and CDR2: SGHRS, YFSETQ. V lost 4 bases and J 6 bases, leaving 16 bases between the germline ends. In DNA, the CDR3 is TGCGCCAGCAGCCCCACCCAGGGAAGAAATGGCTACACCTTC. Translation gives CASSPTQGRNGYTF.

This clonotype was counted a few times. The CDR3 region is CASSVTGHNGYTF. Written as DNA, the CDR3 is TGTGCCAGCAGCGTTACAGGGCATAATGGCTACACCTTC. This chain links TRBV9 with TRBJ1-2, with a weak D call TRBD1 (6 bases). Trimming removed 2 bases at V and 6 bases at J, with 11 bases between. The CDR3 totals 13 residues. In germline, CDR1 is SGDLS, CDR2 YYNGEE.

The chain recombines TRBV20-1 with TRBJ2-3, with D unclear. V dropped 5 bases and J dropped 1 base, with 13 bases sitting between them. Germline-derived CDR1 and CDR2 are DFQATT and SNEGSKA (reference sequence). The length of the CDR3 is 14 residues. In DNA, the CDR3 is TGCAGTGCTCCAACACCGGGTGGCACAGATACGCAGTATTTT. It yields the protein CSAPTPGGTDTQYF.

This clonotype was observed a few times. The chain joins TRBV20-1 to TRBJ1-2, with D possibly matching TRBD1 (6 bases). The CDR3 is 17 residues long. V dropped 0 bases and J dropped 2 bases, with 19 bases sitting between them. CDR1 and CDR2 from the germline V gene are DFQATT and SNEGSKA (reference sequence). CDR3 protein: CSARERGGGSGNYGYTF. The DNA for the CDR3 is TGCAGTGCTAGAGAGCGGGGGGGCGGTTCTGGGAACTATGGCTACACCTTC.

The rearrangement uses TRBV5-1 and TRBJ1-2, with D unclear. V was pared by 6 bases and J by 4 bases, with 13 bases between. CDR1 is SGHRS and CDR2 is YFSETQ in the germline V gene. The CDR3 is 13 amino acids. The CDR3 here is CASTQRTGYGYTF. The CDR3 nucleotides read TGCGCCAGCACCCAACGGACGGGCTATGGCTACACCTTC.